What follows is one T cell receptor (beta chain) and its context. Its antigen is undetermined. Only in-frame clones appear in the TCRdb table, and some are missing; sequencing was by immunoSEQ multiplex PCR. The table has approximately 44,000 clones, approximately 91% seen once. This entry comes from a study of OX40 agonist ivuxolimab in advanced cancers. Turning to the study itself: Prior therapy, whether anti-PD-1, anti-PD-L1 or anti-CTLA-4, was allowed, and more than 35% had some. Points from the study as a whole: On average, a greater number of expanded clones characterised CD8+ T cells relative to CD4+. CD4+ and CD8+ blood T cells expanded clonally by week 6 at 0.1 to 3.0 mg/kg.

The specimen comprised CD4+ or CD8+ T cells sorted from blood, sampled in a trial of the OX40 agonist ivuxolimab. This TCR came from an adult with an advanced solid tumor such as melanoma, head and neck, liver or kidney cancer.

The CDR3 bases are TGCGCCAGCAGCCGAGGGACAGGAATCTCCTACGAGCAGTACTTC. Translating it yields CASSRGTGISYEQYF. The rearrangement links TRBV4-1 to TRBJ2-7; 8 positions agree with TRBD1. With 4 bases clipped from V and 0 bases from J, the junction kept 5 bases outside the gene matches. Per germline, CDR1 MGHRA and CDR2 YSYEKL. This CDR3 contains 15 residues.